This is a list of T cell receptor beta chains from one sample in a study of CD8 T cells in Susac syndrome. TCRdb recomputed calls from the immunoSEQ multiplex PCR reads with MiXCR, one row per CDR3 protein. The profile shows 110,000 to 150,000 distinct CDR3 sequences, approximately 94% of them singletons. The sample consisted of CD4+ T cells from PBMCs. These receptors were collected from a human donor with Susac syndrome. Both conserved end residues are part of each CDR3. A D gene is named only where the DNA matches it firmly. Only some rows state a clone size, as once, few, many or a class for expanded clones.

j_gene: TRBJ2-7; abundance: NA; d_gene: TRBD2; v_gene: TRBV6-2/TRBV6-3; CDR3aa: CASSSRTSGGIGEQYF; CDR3nt: TGTGCCAGCAGTTCCCGGACTAGCGGGGGGATTGGGGAGCAGTACTTC
j_gene: TRBJ2-7; abundance: NA; d_gene: TRBD1; v_gene: TRBV3-1; CDR3aa: CASCDRGGYEQYF; CDR3nt: TGTGCCAGCTGCGACAGGGGAGGCTACGAGCAGTACTTC
j_gene: TRBJ1-2; abundance: NA; d_gene: NA; v_gene: TRBV20-1; CDR3aa: CSASRLSFGGYTF; CDR3nt: TGCAGTGCTAGCAGACTATCCTTCGGGGGCTACACCTTC
j_gene: TRBJ1-2; abundance: NA; d_gene: NA; v_gene: TRBV29-1; CDR3aa: CSVEASSWGGSGYTF; CDR3nt: TGCAGCGTTGAAGCCTCCTCATGGGGGGGATCCGGCTACACCTTC
j_gene: TRBJ2-1; abundance: NA; d_gene: TRBD2; v_gene: TRBV9; CDR3aa: CASSPPGLAGGEQFF; CDR3nt: TGTGCCAGCAGCCCGCCGGGACTAGCGGGAGGTGAGCAGTTCTTC
j_gene: TRBJ2-3; abundance: NA; d_gene: NA; v_gene: TRBV28; CDR3aa: CASSRSGSDTQYF; CDR3nt: TGTGCCAGCAGTCGATCGGGATCAGATACGCAGTATTTT
j_gene: TRBJ1-5; abundance: NA; d_gene: NA; v_gene: TRBV6-6; CDR3aa: CASRGLGNQPQHF; CDR3nt: TGTGCCAGTCGGGGGCTAGGCAATCAGCCCCAGCATTTT
j_gene: TRBJ2-5; abundance: NA; d_gene: NA; v_gene: TRBV14; CDR3aa: CASSQGWTAQETQYF; CDR3nt: TGTGCCAGCAGCCAAGGGTGGACAGCGCAAGAGACCCAGTACTTC
j_gene: TRBJ1-6; abundance: NA; d_gene: NA; v_gene: TRBV20-1; CDR3aa: CSARDVGSPLHF; CDR3nt: TGCAGTGCTAGAGATGTTGGTTCACCCCTCCACTTT
j_gene: TRBJ2-1; abundance: NA; d_gene: TRBD1; v_gene: TRBV2; CDR3aa: CASLPGQNYNEQFF; CDR3nt: TGTGCCAGTCTTCCGGGACAGAACTACAATGAGCAGTTCTTC
j_gene: TRBJ1-2; abundance: NA; d_gene: NA; v_gene: TRBV28; CDR3aa: CASSLARVKYYGYTF; CDR3nt: TGTGCCAGCAGTTTAGCGAGGGTCAAGTACTATGGCTACACCTTC
j_gene: TRBJ2-3; abundance: NA; d_gene: NA; v_gene: TRBV4-2; CDR3aa: CATRGEVASDTQYF; CDR3nt: TGTGCCACCCGAGGGGAGGTGGCGTCGGATACGCAGTATTTT
j_gene: TRBJ2-1; abundance: NA; d_gene: NA; v_gene: TRBV15; CDR3aa: CATSMGKEGYNEQFF; CDR3nt: TGTGCCACCAGCATGGGTAAGGAAGGCTACAATGAGCAGTTCTTC
j_gene: TRBJ2-5; abundance: once; d_gene: NA; v_gene: TRBV7-9; CDR3aa: CASSRTAQETQYF; CDR3nt: TGTGCCAGCAGCCGGACAGCCCAAGAGACCCAGTACTTC
j_gene: TRBJ1-2; abundance: NA; d_gene: TRBD1; v_gene: TRBV5-4; CDR3aa: CASSLRTGPRGYTF; CDR3nt: TGTGCCAGCAGCTTAAGGACAGGGCCTCGGGGCTACACCTTC
j_gene: TRBJ2-7; abundance: NA; d_gene: TRBD1; v_gene: TRBV5-1; CDR3aa: CASSASPTGTYEQYF; CDR3nt: TGCGCCAGCAGCGCCTCCCCGACAGGGACCTACGAGCAGTACTTC
j_gene: TRBJ2-2; abundance: NA; d_gene: TRBD1; v_gene: TRBV5-1; CDR3aa: CASTPGQGHTGELFF; CDR3nt: TGCGCCAGCACCCCGGGACAGGGCCACACCGGGGAGCTGTTTTTT
j_gene: TRBJ2-1; abundance: once; d_gene: NA; v_gene: TRBV4-2; CDR3aa: CASSQDQRPPDNEQFF; CDR3nt: TGTGCCAGCAGCCAAGATCAGCGGCCACCCGACAATGAGCAGTTCTTC
j_gene: TRBJ2-7; abundance: NA; d_gene: NA; v_gene: TRBV29-1; CDR3aa: CSAFSGAPYEQYF; CDR3nt: TGCAGCGCGTTCTCCGGGGCCCCCTACGAGCAGTACTTC